Following are 4 T cell receptor beta chains from one sample sequenced in a study of blood T cells in healthy people across ages. For the second PCR, which ran for 7 to 11 cycles, a sample-barcoded 5' primer and a J-beta primer mix were used. TCRdb re-called the 5' RACE reads with MiXCR, one entry per CDR3 protein. Among around 670,000 distinct CDR3 sequences listed, approximately 30% were seen once. The sequenced material came from blood. The receptors derive from a woman aged 80 or over in good health.

About this clonotype: Its ends do not fully match the called genes, so a read error is possible. The chain joins TRBV9 to TRBJ1-1; 12 bases are shared with TRBD1. Germline V gene sequence: CDR1 SGDLS, CDR2 YYNGEE. The CDR3 is made up of 18 amino acids. CDR3 in DNA: TGTGCCAGCGGCGTAGTTCCTATGGGGACAGGGGGCGGCGCTGAAGCTTTCTTT. The encoded protein is CASGVVPMGTGGGAEAFF.

This clonotype was recorded at least ten times. The chain has TRBV4-2 and TRBJ2-1; no clear D gene. This CDR3 has 13 amino acids. Germline CDR1 reads LGHNA; CDR2 reads YNFKEQ. V was cut by 1 base and J by 3 bases, with 4 bases left in between. For the CDR3, the DNA is TGTGCCAGCAGCCAAGTGGTCTACAATGAGCAGTTCTTC. Residues: CASSQVVYNEQFF.

Worth noting for this clonotype: One end of the junction is discordant with germline, which a read error may explain. The V gene is TRBV7-2, the J gene TRBJ2-2; D is perhaps TRBD2 (6 bases). The germline gives CDR1 SGHTA, CDR2 FQGNSA. The CDR3 runs to 16 residues. The CDR3 loop reads CAGSPHGGANTGELFF. The DNA of the CDR3 is TGTGCCGGCAGCCCCCACGGCGGGGCAAACACCGGGGAGCTGTTTTTT.

This clonotype has ten or more counts. The chain combines TRBV6-5 with TRBJ1-2; D call uncertain. The CDR3 covers 14 residues. CDR1 and CDR2 (germline): MNHEY, SVGAGI. Deletions cut 6 bases from V and 3 bases from J, with 14 bases between. The chain's CDR3 is CASSPDLRDYGYTF. DNA for the CDR3: TGTGCCAGCAGCCCAGACCTCCGGGACTATGGCTACACCTTC.